These T cell receptor beta chains were read from a single sample in a study of blood T cell repertoires in COVID-19. Assay used: immunoSEQ multiplex PCR; TCRdb lists only in-frame clones, some missing. The sample shows almost 250,000 clones, around 89% of them seen only once. Source material: PBMCs or T cells enriched from blood (not recorded which). The receptors here all came from a woman in her twenties or thirties who had recovered from COVID-19. Each CDR3 is given with its conserved first and last residue. D genes are given only for firm matches. The size entry is marked missing in some rows and otherwise reads once, few, many or a size class.

TRBJ2-7 | TRBD2 | - | TRBV9 | CASSVEPSGSYEQYF | TGTGCCAGCAGCGTAGAGCCTAGCGGTTCCTACGAGCAGTACTTC
TRBJ1-2 | - | - | TRBV30 | CAWSVGRGTGYTF | TGTGCCTGGAGTGTAGGCAGGGGAACTGGCTACACCTTC
TRBJ1-1 | TRBD1 | few | TRBV18 | CASSPKSQGVEAFF | TGTGCCAGCTCACCAAAGTCACAGGGGGTTGAAGCTTTCTTT
TRBJ2-7 | - | - | TRBV11-1 | CASTPTRDTSYEQYF | TGTGCCAGCACCCCGACCCGGGACACCTCCTACGAGCAGTACTTC
TRBJ2-1 | - | - | TRBV30 | CAWSVRLTYNEQFF | TGTGCCTGGAGTGTACGGTTGACCTACAATGAGCAGTTCTTC
TRBJ2-1 | TRBD2 | - | TRBV10-3 | CAISLAGAYNEQFF | TGTGCCATCAGTCTAGCGGGAGCCTACAATGAGCAGTTCTTC
TRBJ1-3 | - | - | TRBV30 | CAWSPGYSGNTIYF | TGTGCCTGGAGTCCAGGATACTCTGGAAACACCATATATTTT
TRBJ2-2 | - | - | TRBV7-2 | CASSTGTFNTGELFF | TGTGCCAGCAGCACCGGGACTTTCAACACCGGGGAGCTGTTTTTT
TRBJ2-3 | - | - | TRBV4-3 | CASSQDLSTDTQYF | TGCGCCAGCAGCCAAGACCTTAGCACAGATACGCAGTATTTT
TRBJ1-2 | TRBD1 | - | TRBV5-6 | CASSRTGGYGYTF | TGTGCCAGCAGCCGTACAGGGGGCTATGGCTACACCTTC